The 28 T cell receptor beta chains in this list originate from one sample, sequenced in a study of Graves' ophthalmopathy and Graves' hyperthyroidism. Amplification targeted the TCR beta CDR3 regions, with RNA transcripts as the source material. HTBI primers primed a first-round RT-PCR, and a second-round multiplex PCR followed. TCRdb used MiXCR to reprocess the multiplex PCR reads, holding one entry per CDR3 protein. The profile shows hundreds of thousands of distinct CDR3 sequences, about 41% of them singletons. Sequenced: peripheral blood. The receptor source for this set is an adult man with Graves' ophthalmopathy.

Regarding this clonotype: This may come from a read error, since a much larger clone is one base off. The rearrangement uses TRBV2 and TRBJ2-7; 8 bases are a match to TRBD2. The germline CDR1 and CDR2 sequences are SNHLY and FYNNEI. V gave up 4 bases and J gave up 10 bases; unmatched junction bases: 12. This CDR3 contains 14 residues. The CDR3 is CASSGIGGAEAQYF. The DNA of the CDR3 is TGTGCCAGCAGTGGTATCGGGGGGGCCGAGGCCCAGTACTTC.

The genes are TRBV3-1 and TRBJ1-1; D unclear. In germline, CDR1 is LGHDT, CDR2 YNNKEL (reference sequence). The CDR3 sequence is 13 residues long. The V end lost 2 bases, the J end lost 10 bases, and 14 bases lay between the germline ends. CDR3 region: CASSQLFTVGAFF. The CDR3, as DNA: TGTGCCAGCAGCCAATTATTCACGGTGGGAGCTTTCTTT.

The chain combines TRBV10-3 with TRBJ2-7; possibly TRBD2 for D (5 bases). Judging by the DNA end, TRBJ2-1 fits better; the J call may be wrong. Germline V lookup: CDR1 ENHRY, CDR2 SYGVKD. The CDR3 extends over 12 amino acids. The CDR3 DNA follows: TGTGCCACGTCCAGGACTCAAAATGAGCAGTTCTTC. This encodes CATSRTQNEQFF.

This chain links TRBV10-3 with TRBJ2-5, with D maybe TRBD2 (6 bases). CDR1 ENHRY and CDR2 SYGVKD come from the germline V gene. The CDR3 is made up of 12 amino acids. Trimming stripped 8 bases from V and 4 bases from J, with 11 bases between. The CDR3 nucleotides read TGTGCCATCCATGTGGGGGGAGAGACCCAGTACTTC. It encodes CAIHVGGETQYF.

There are many counts of this clonotype. The chain is built from TRBV25-1 and TRBJ1-1; D gene ambiguous. This CDR3 has 12 residues. The V end lost 4 bases, the J end lost 5 bases, and 8 bases lay between the germline ends. The germline CDR1 and CDR2 sequences are MGHDK and SYGVNS. The CDR3 nucleotides read TGTGCCAGCAGTGGTGGAGGGACTGAAGCTTTCTTT. Translated: CASSGGGTEAFF.

V gene TRBV2 combines with J gene TRBJ1-5, with 9 bases aligning to TRBD1. After removal of 10 bases from V and 5 bases from J, the junction contained 12 bases not matched to a gene. CDR3 length equals 15 residues. The germline V gene has CDR1 SNHLY and CDR2 FYNNEI. CDR3 amino acids: CAIFSGTGPHQPQHF. For the CDR3, the DNA is TGTGCCATTTTCTCCGGGACAGGGCCTCATCAGCCCCAGCATTTT.

This clonotype was found a few times. This CDR3 is CASIQEGSYNSPLHF. The CDR3 bases are TGTGCCAGCATTCAGGAGGGCTCCTATAATTCACCCCTCCACTTT. This chain uses TRBV6-1 with TRBJ1-6; D gene uncertain. CDR1 MNHNS and CDR2 SASEGT come from the germline V gene. Trimming removed 7 bases from V and 0 bases from J, with 10 bases in between. CDR3 size: 15 residues.

This clonotype was counted a single time. Being one base from a much bigger clone, this may be a read error. The chain employs TRBV19 and TRBJ1-4, with TRBD1 identical over 8 bases. Germline assignment: CDR1 LNHDA and CDR2 SQIVND (reference sequence). This CDR3 contains 13 residues. CDR3 coding DNA: TGTGCCAGTAGCACAGGGGGGTCAGGAAAACTGCTTTTT. Protein: CASSTGGSGKLLF.

This clonotype was recorded only once. An end of the junction differs from the germline gene, which may be a read error. V usage is TRBV5-5 and J usage is TRBJ2-2; 8 nucleotides align to TRBD2. CDR1 is SGHKS and CDR2 is YYEKEE in the germline V gene (reference sequence). This CDR3 has 17 amino acids. This chain's CDR3 is CASSLAGTSNYAGELFF. CDR3 nucleotides: TGCGCCAGCAGCTTAGCGGGGACTAGTAATTACGCCGGGGAGCTGTTTTTT.

This clonotype was counted only a few times. The V call is TRBV12-3 or TRBV12-4, the J call TRBJ1-1; 7 nucleotides line up with TRBD1. J gave up 4 bases and V 5 bases, and 4 bases lay outside the gene matches. The CDR3 runs 13 residues. The CDR3 is CASSGRGFTEAFF. The CDR3 coding sequence is TGTGCCAGCAGTGGCAGGGGGTTCACTGAAGCTTTCTTT.

The chain carries TRBV12-3 or TRBV12-4 and TRBJ2-7, with 11 bases matching TRBD1. CDR3 length equals 15 residues. V shed 6 bases and J 5 bases; nucleotides not matched to a gene: 9. CDR3 amino acids: CASRSGQGASDEQYF. As DNA, the CDR3 is TGTGCCAGCAGGAGCGGACAGGGGGCGTCCGACGAGCAGTACTTC.

This rearrangement joins TRBV9 to TRBJ2-7; 7 bases agree with TRBD2. Per the germline V gene, CDR1 is SGDLS and CDR2 is YYNGEE. This CDR3 has 13 residues. V lost 2 bases, J lost 4 bases, and 3 bases stayed unmatched. The CDR3 bases are TGTGCCAGCAGCGTCGCAGCGGGGTACGAGCAGTACTTC. Translated: CASSVAAGYEQYF.

This clonotype was detected ten times or more. The J gene is TRBJ1-5, the V gene TRBV7-9; D ambiguous. There are 13 residues in the CDR3. V shed 3 bases and J shed 2 bases, with 5 bases lying between them. Germline CDR1 reads SEHNR; CDR2 reads FQNEAQ (reference sequence). CDR3 sequence reads: CASSFGGNQPQHF. The DNA for the CDR3 is TGTGCCAGCAGCTTTGGCGGCAATCAGCCCCAGCATTTT.

The chain joins TRBV12-3 or TRBV12-4 to TRBJ1-5, with TRBD1 matching 11 bases. CDR3 size: 18 residues. CDR3 bases: TGTGCTAGTGGTTTCCGACCCTGGGACAGGGGGAACAATCAGCCCCAGCATTTT. Translating it yields CASGFRPWDRGNNQPQHF.

V gene TRBV7-8 combines with J gene TRBJ1-4, with 10 bases lining up with TRBD1. V gave up 5 bases and J gave up 7 bases; unmatched junction bases: 7. The CDR3 runs 15 residues. Germline V CDR1 and CDR2: SGHVS, FQNEAQ. CDR3: CASSPGQGVAEKLFF. The DNA of the CDR3 is TGTGCCAGCAGCCCCGGACAGGGGGTCGCTGAAAAACTGTTTTTT.

This clonotype was detected many times. The V gene is TRBV9, the J gene TRBJ1-5; D is uncertain. The CDR3 covers 15 residues. V lost 4 bases and J lost 7, with 18 bases in between. Germline CDR1 SGDLS, CDR2 YYNGEE. As DNA, the CDR3 is TGTGCCAGCAGCCTACATGGGAGACCTGACCAGCCCCAGCATTTT. This translates into CASSLHGRPDQPQHF.

Points on this clonotype: This likely comes from a read error, as the CDR3 has no conserved phenylalanine or tryptophan at its end. The V gene is TRBV14, the J gene TRBJ2-7, with 9 bases lining up with TRBD1. Germline loops: CDR1 SGHDN, CDR2 FVKESK. V gave up 6 bases and J gave up 5 bases; unmatched junction bases: 8. The CDR3 extends over 14 amino acids. CDR3 DNA: TGTGCCAGCAGTCCCGGGACAGGGCTTGACGAGCAGTACCTC. This codes for CASSPGTGLDEQYL.

This clonotype was found many times. V usage is TRBV19 and J usage is TRBJ1-1; 7 bases match TRBD1. The CDR3 totals 14 residues. Germline CDR1 and CDR2: LNHDA and SQIVND (reference sequence). The junction had 5 bases not matched to a gene; V was cut back by 3 bases and J by 4 bases. CDR3: CASSIGRGGTEAFF. As DNA, the CDR3 is TGTGCCAGTAGTATCGGCAGGGGGGGCACTGAAGCTTTCTTT. The variable domain in full, completed from reference TRBV19 and TRBJ1-1, reads DGGITQSPKYLFRKEGQNVTLSCEQNLNHDAMYWYRQDPGQGLRLIYYSQIVNDFQKGDIAEGYSVSREKKESFPLTVTSAQKNPTAFYLCASSIGRGGTEAFFGQGTRLTVV.

This clonotype has only a few counts. The CDR3 coding sequence is TGTGCCAGCAGACGCGGGACGGTCTCCTACGAGCAGTACTTC. Translating gives CASRRGTVSYEQYF. The V and J genes are TRBV12-3 or TRBV12-4 and TRBJ2-7; tentative D call: TRBD2 (6 bases). Trimming took off 6 bases at V and 0 bases at J, with 12 bases between the two ends. CDR3 size: 14 residues.

Regarding this clonotype: A much larger clone is a single base away; this may be a read error. Without the conserved terminal phenylalanine or tryptophan, this CDR3 likely stems from a read error. The rearrangement uses TRBV5-1 and TRBJ1-1, with a weak D call TRBD1 (6 bases). Germline V lookup: CDR1 SGHRS, CDR2 YFSETQ. There are 12 residues in the CDR3. Trimming removed 4 bases at V and 7 bases at J, with 11 bases between. The CDR3 coding sequence is TGCGCCAGCAGCACCCAGACAGGTGAAGCTTTCTCT. Protein: CASSTQTGEAFS.

This clonotype was detected ten times or more. This chain connects TRBV29-1 to TRBJ2-2, with D unclear. V gave up 2 bases and J gave up 1 base, with 8 bases separating them. The CDR3 contains 14 residues. Germline CDR1 and CDR2: SQVTM and ANQGSEA. The CDR3 sequence is CSVERAGNTGELFF. CDR3 coding DNA: TGCAGCGTTGAAAGGGCAGGGAACACCGGGGAGCTGTTTTTT.

The rearrangement links TRBV9 to TRBJ1-2; tentatively, D is TRBD1 (6 bases). The V end lost 0 bases, the J end lost 11 bases, and 17 bases lay between the germline ends. The CDR3 extends over 14 amino acids. The germline V gene encodes CDR1 SGDLS and CDR2 YYNGEE. CDR3: CASSVEGDSGEYTF. CDR3 bases: TGTGCCAGCAGCGTAGAGGGGGATTCAGGGGAATACACCTTC.

This clonotype was seen ten or more times. The V and J genes are TRBV19 and TRBJ1-1, with D uncertain. This CDR3 contains 15 residues. The germline gives CDR1 LNHDA, CDR2 SQIVND (reference sequence). Trimming took off 2 bases at V and 1 base at J, with 11 bases between the two ends. CDR3 region: CASSISDTRNTEAFF. Written as DNA, the CDR3 is TGTGCCAGTAGTATATCTGACACCAGGAACACTGAAGCTTTCTTT.

This clonotype was detected many times. V and J are TRBV7-2 and TRBJ2-2; D possibly corresponds to TRBD2 (5 bases). The V and J ends lost 4 bases and 0 bases respectively, with 9 bases between them. The CDR3 is 15 amino acids. Looked up from germline, CDR1 is SGHTA and CDR2 is FQGNSA. The CDR3 DNA sequence: TGTGCCAGCAGCTCGGACTGGTCGAACACCGGGGAGCTGTTTTTT. Its protein is CASSSDWSNTGELFF.

A note on this clonotype: A read error may be the cause here, since a much bigger clone is one base away. The chain has TRBV20-1 and TRBJ1-2, with 9 bases matching TRBD1. The CDR3 consists of 16 residues. Per the germline V gene, CDR1 is DFQATT and CDR2 is SNEGSKA (reference sequence). V lost 5 bases, J lost 0 bases, and 10 bases stayed unmatched. The CDR3 DNA reads as TGCAGTGCTGTGGGCGCCGGGACAGGGTCTAACTATGGCTACACCTTC. Its translation is CSAVGAGTGSNYGYTF.

This clonotype was seen at least ten times. This sequence joins TRBV19 and TRBJ2-7; tentatively, D is TRBD1 (5 bases). Germline V gene lookup returns CDR1 LNHDA and CDR2 SQIVND (reference sequence). With 5 bases removed from V and 2 bases from J, the gap between germline ends came to 10 bases. The CDR3 length is 13 residues. CDR3 loop: CASSPGSAYEQYF. CDR3 DNA sequence: TGTGCCAGTAGTCCAGGGTCAGCCTACGAGCAGTACTTC.

Comments on this clonotype: A much larger clone differs from this one at a single base, so this may be a read error. The V and J genes are TRBV19 and TRBJ1-1; D not resolved. This CDR3 contains 18 residues. The germline gives CDR1 LNHDA, CDR2 SQIVND (reference sequence). Deletions cut 5 bases from V and 5 bases from J, with 27 bases between. CDR3 amino acids: CASSPGSGGSKRRTEAFF. The CDR3 DNA is TGTGCCAGTAGTCCCGGATCGGGTGGTTCGAAGAGGCGGACTGAAGCTTTCTTT.

This clonotype was picked up many times. The CDR3 loop reads CASSQPGVLNTEAFF. Written as DNA, the CDR3 is TGTGCCAGCAGTCAGCCTGGGGTCTTGAACACTGAAGCTTTCTTT. The V and J genes are TRBV6-2 or TRBV6-3 and TRBJ1-1; D unclear. Deletions cut 5 bases from V and 0 bases from J, with 13 bases between. Germline V lookup: CDR1 MNHEY, CDR2 SVGEGT. The CDR3 is made up of 15 amino acids.